These 17 T cell receptor beta chains share one sample of origin, sequenced in a study of shared clonotypes between healthy human individuals. Clones were sequenced by immunoSEQ multiplex PCR, and TCRdb holds only the in-frame ones, with some missing. The sample lists about 2.1 million clones; approximately 94% were seen once. Positive CCR7 selection of CD45RO-negative cells yielded the naive CD8 cells, and terminally differentiated effector memory CD45RA+ cells were excluded. Sequencing was performed on naive CD8+ T cells from PBMCs. Every receptor here comes from a young man in good health. Some clones in this sample may be carry-over from other donors' samples.

The genes are TRBV2 and TRBJ1-2, with TRBD1 matching 11 bases. Losses at the gene ends were 4 bases for V and 10 bases for J; bases not matched to a gene: 5. In germline, CDR1 is SNHLY, CDR2 FYNNEI. The CDR3 has 13 residues. The CDR3 sequence: CASSAGQGEHYTF. The CDR3 DNA reads TGTGCCAGCAGTGCGGGACAGGGGGAACACTACACCTTC.

The V gene is TRBV4-2, the J gene TRBJ2-2; TRBD2 aligns across 10 bases. Germline CDR1 reads LGHNA; CDR2 reads YNFKEQ. The junction had 14 bases not matched to a gene; V was cut back by 0 bases and J by 7 bases. The CDR3 length is 19 residues. CDR3 in DNA: TGTGCCAGCAGCCAAGACTTGATCGCCGGGCTAGCGGGAGACGGGGAGCTGTTTTTT. Its translation is CASSQDLIAGLAGDGELFF.

The chain is built from TRBV5-1 and TRBJ2-1; TRBD2 agrees at 7 bases. Germline values: CDR1 SGHRS, CDR2 YFSETQ. After removal of 6 bases from V and 4 bases from J, the junction contained 1 base not matched to a gene. The CDR3 sequence is 12 residues long. CDR3 amino acids: CASMGGYNEQFF. As DNA, the CDR3 is TGCGCCAGCATGGGGGGGTACAATGAGCAGTTCTTC.

J is TRBJ2-7 and V is TRBV27; D possibly matches TRBD1 or TRBD2 (5 bases each). The germline V and J ends were trimmed by 3 bases and 4 bases, with 13 bases remaining between them. Germline V gives CDR1 MNHEY, CDR2 SMNVEV (reference sequence). This CDR3 has 14 residues. CDR3 sequence reads: CASSFAGALYEQYF. In DNA, the CDR3 is TGTGCCAGCAGTTTTGCCGGGGCTTTATACGAGCAGTACTTC.

The rearrangement links TRBV28 to TRBJ2-7; 9 positions match TRBD2. Germline trimming cut 3 bases from V and 3 bases from J; bases unmatched to any gene: 6. The germline gives CDR1 MDHEN, CDR2 SYDVKM. The CDR3 runs to 15 residues. DNA of the CDR3: TGTGCCAGCAGTTTGGGAAGCGGGGGGCACTACGAGCAGTACTTC. This translates into CASSLGSGGHYEQYF. Based on the CDR3 plus reference TRBV28 and TRBJ2-7, the full variable domain is DVKVTQSSRYLVKRTGEKVFLECVQDMDHENMFWYRQDPGLGLRLIYFSYDVKMKEKGDIPEGYSVSREKKERFSLILESASTNQTSMYLCASSLGSGGHYEQYFGPGTRLTVT.

This clone occurred once. J is TRBJ2-3 and V is TRBV11-2; D unclear. The ends were cut back, 1 base at V and 0 bases at J, with 2 bases in the middle. Germline V gene lookup returns CDR1 SGHAT and CDR2 FQNNGV. This CDR3 has 13 amino acids. The chain's CDR3 is CASSLASTDTQYF. As DNA, the CDR3 is TGTGCCAGCAGCTTAGCCAGCACAGATACGCAGTATTTT.

The V and J genes are TRBV18 and TRBJ2-1; weak D call: TRBD2 (6 bases). Trimming shortened V by 2 bases and J by 0 bases, and 14 bases separated the two germline ends. The CDR3 runs 17 residues. Germline CDR1 and CDR2: KGHSH and LQKENI. The CDR3 DNA sequence: TGTGCCAGCTCACCAGAGGTAGCGGAGAGCTCCTACAATGAGCAGTTCTTC. Translation gives CASSPEVAESSYNEQFF.

This rearrangement joins TRBV28 to TRBJ2-5, with D maybe TRBD2 (6 bases). This CDR3 is 14 amino acids long. V was shortened by 3 bases and J by 2 bases, with 10 bases between the two germline ends. Looked up from germline, CDR1 is MDHEN and CDR2 is SYDVKM. The CDR3 DNA is TGTGCCAGCAGTTTGGGCGGGGTTCAAGAGACCCAGTACTTC. It yields the protein CASSLGGVQETQYF.

This sequence joins TRBV6-6 and TRBJ1-1; D may be TRBD1 (5 bases). Germline-derived CDR1 and CDR2 are MNHNY and SVGAGI (reference sequence). The V end was cut by 5 bases, the J end by 0 bases, with 10 bases between. The CDR3 consists of 14 residues. CDR3 residues: CASSGTQMNTEAFF. The CDR3 bases are TGTGCCAGCAGTGGGACCCAAATGAACACTGAAGCTTTCTTT.

The CDR3 is CASSLNSESSYNEQFF. The CDR3 nucleotides read TGCGCCAGCAGCCTGAACAGCGAGAGCTCCTACAATGAGCAGTTCTTC. The chain joins TRBV5-1 to TRBJ2-1, with D unresolved. The CDR3 has 16 residues. Germline lookup yields CDR1 SGHRS and CDR2 YFSETQ. Trimming removed 4 bases at V and 0 bases at J, with 14 bases between.

This chain links TRBV21-1 with TRBJ2-1; no check of the table's D call, TRBD2, against the DNA was made. TRBV21-1 is designated a pseudogene. This CDR3 has 12 residues. Written as DNA, the CDR3 is TGTGCCAGCAGCAAAGTTATCCATGAGCAGTTCTTC. It is translated as CASSKVIHEQFF.

The chain has TRBV7-9 and TRBJ2-7, with unresolved D. Germline assignment: CDR1 SEHNR and CDR2 FQNEAQ (reference sequence). This CDR3 is 14 amino acids long. Between the trimmed V and J ends, which lost 4 bases and 0 bases, there was a span of 10 bases. This CDR3 is CASSSNYLSYEQYF. The CDR3 DNA sequence: TGTGCCAGCAGCTCCAACTACCTCTCCTACGAGCAGTACTTC. The variable domain in full, with the rest retrieved from reference TRBV7-9 and TRBJ2-7, is DTGVSQNPRHKITKRGQNVTFRCDPISEHNRLYWYRQTLGQGPEFLTYFQNEAQLEKSRLLSDRFSAERPKGSFSTLEIQRTEQGDSAMYLCASSSNYLSYEQYFGPGTRLTVT.

The gene calls are TRBV19 and TRBJ2-2; D is uncertain. Germline CDR1 LNHDA, CDR2 SQIVND (reference sequence). V shed 5 bases and J shed 1 base, with 8 bases lying between them. The CDR3 has 14 residues. The CDR3 DNA is TGTGCCAGTAGTGTTGGGGTGAACACCGGGGAGCTGTTTTTT. This encodes CASSVGVNTGELFF.

The chain carries TRBV27 and TRBJ2-7; 9 bases line up with TRBD2. Per the germline V gene, CDR1 is MNHEY and CDR2 is SMNVEV (reference sequence). There are 15 residues in the CDR3. V shed 6 bases, J shed 3 bases, and the junction held 9 bases outside the gene matches. The CDR3, as DNA: TGTGCCAGCAGACAGGGACTAGCTGCGAGCTACGAGCAGTACTTC. It translates to CASRQGLAASYEQYF.

V usage is TRBV11-2 and J usage is TRBJ2-7; D possibly corresponds to TRBD1 (5 bases). V shed 1 base and J shed 9 bases, with 13 bases lying between them. Germline values: CDR1 SGHAT, CDR2 FQNNGV. The CDR3 extends over 13 amino acids. CDR3: CASSLAAPRAQYF. CDR3 DNA: TGTGCCAGCAGCTTAGCCGCGCCCAGGGCGCAGTACTTC. Variable domain in full (rest from reference TRBV11-2 and TRBJ2-7): EAGVAQSPRYKIIEKRQSVAFWCNPISGHATLYWYQQILGQGPKLLIQFQNNGVVDDSQLPKDRFSAERLKGVDSTLKIQPAKLEDSAVYLCASSLAAPRAQYFGPGTRLTVT.

The chain combines TRBV4-3 with TRBJ2-1; TRBD2 aligns across 10 bases. With V trimmed by 2 bases and J by 6 bases, 22 bases remained unmatched. Germline V lookup: CDR1 LGHNA, CDR2 YSLEER. This CDR3 is 21 amino acids long. The CDR3 sequence is CASSQTPTGLAGVWGGNEQFF. CDR3 sequence (DNA): TGCGCCAGCAGCCAAACCCCCACGGGGCTAGCGGGAGTATGGGGTGGCAATGAGCAGTTCTTC.

As to this clone: Other DNA sequences within the sample encode an identical CDR3. The chain uses TRBV9 and TRBJ2-1; D is perhaps TRBD1 (6 bases). Germline lookup yields CDR1 SGDLS and CDR2 YYNGEE. The CDR3 is 14 amino acids. Trimming pared 1 base from V and 7 bases from J, leaving 12 bases between. CDR3 in amino acids: CASSVKGESNEQFF. The CDR3 coding sequence is TGTGCCAGCAGCGTAAAGGGGGAGAGTAATGAGCAGTTCTTC.